Sequencing of this TCR beta chain was carried out in a study of radiation and T cells in renal cell carcinoma. Regarding the study as a whole: No pretreatment tumor biopsies were available for baseline clonotypes. From baseline, blood top tumor clonotypes peaked at 2 weeks post-radiation.

Time point of the sample: blood 4 weeks post-SBRT, at nephrectomy. Noted treatment: 15 Gy SBRT to primary tumor, nephrectomy 4 weeks later. After SBRT, blood was collected at 2 and 4 weeks, plus baseline. This renal cell carcinoma was of the clear cell type. Some clones are missing from TCRdb's copy, which holds only in-frame ones; the method was immunoSEQ multiplex PCR. The table records about 74,000 clones, 80% to 90% of them present only once. Points on this clone: Its antigen remains unknown.

Germline V lookup: CDR1 MNHEY, CDR2 SVGAGI. Trimming left V 5 bases short and J 1 base short, with 8 bases between. This CDR3 spans 13 amino acids. This chain connects TRBV6-5 to TRBJ2-5; D may be TRBD1 or TRBD2 (5 bases each). Material: blood, obtained from a patient whose treatment included radiotherapy and nephrectomy. This TCR came from a woman between 65 and 79 years old with renal cell carcinoma. The CDR3 spells CASSDGGQETQYF. CDR3 nucleotides: TGTGCCAGCAGTGATGGGGGCCAAGAGACCCAGTACTTC.